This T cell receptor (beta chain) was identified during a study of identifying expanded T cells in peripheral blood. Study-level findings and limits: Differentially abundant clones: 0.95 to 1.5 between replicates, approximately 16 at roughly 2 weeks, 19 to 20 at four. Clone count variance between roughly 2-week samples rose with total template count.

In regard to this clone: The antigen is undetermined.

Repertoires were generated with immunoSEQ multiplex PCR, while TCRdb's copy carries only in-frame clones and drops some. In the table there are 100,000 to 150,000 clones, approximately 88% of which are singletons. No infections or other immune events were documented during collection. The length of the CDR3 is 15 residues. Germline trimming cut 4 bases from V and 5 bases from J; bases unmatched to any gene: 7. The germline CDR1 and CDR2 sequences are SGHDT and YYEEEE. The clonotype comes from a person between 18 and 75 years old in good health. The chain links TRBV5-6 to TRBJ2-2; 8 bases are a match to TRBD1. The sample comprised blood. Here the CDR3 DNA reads TGTGCCAGCAGCGAACAGGGGGGTGGAACCGGGGAGCTGTTTTTT. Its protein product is CASSEQGGGTGELFF. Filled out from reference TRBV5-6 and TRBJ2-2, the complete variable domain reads DAGVTQSPTHLIKTRGQQVTLRCSPKSGHDTVSWYQQALGQGPQFIFQYYEEEERQRGNFPDRFSGHQFPNYSSELNVNALLLGDSALYLCASSEQGGGTGELFFGEGSRLTVL.